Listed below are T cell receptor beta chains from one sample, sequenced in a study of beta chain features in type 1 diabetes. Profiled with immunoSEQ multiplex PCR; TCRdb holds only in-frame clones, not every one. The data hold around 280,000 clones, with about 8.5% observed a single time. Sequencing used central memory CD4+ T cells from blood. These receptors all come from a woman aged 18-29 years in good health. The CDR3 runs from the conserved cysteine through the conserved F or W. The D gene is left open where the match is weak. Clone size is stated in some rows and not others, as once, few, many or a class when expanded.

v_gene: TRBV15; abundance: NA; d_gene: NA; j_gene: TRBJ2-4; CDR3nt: TGTGCCACCAGCAGAGATGGAGCTCTAAACATTCAGTACTTC; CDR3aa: CATSRDGALNIQYF
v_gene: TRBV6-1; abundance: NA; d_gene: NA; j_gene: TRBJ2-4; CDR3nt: TGTGCCAGCAGTGAAAGGAGAGGGACAAAAAACATTCAGTACTTC; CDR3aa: CASSERRGTKNIQYF
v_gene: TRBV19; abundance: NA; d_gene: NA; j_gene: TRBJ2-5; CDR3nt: TGTGCCAGTAGTAGCGGGACAATTCAAGAGACCCAGTACTTC; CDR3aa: CASSSGTIQETQYF
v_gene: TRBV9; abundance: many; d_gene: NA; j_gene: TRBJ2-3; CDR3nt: TGTGCCAGCAGCGTAGGATCCCAGAGGGATACGCAGTATTTT; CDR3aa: CASSVGSQRDTQYF
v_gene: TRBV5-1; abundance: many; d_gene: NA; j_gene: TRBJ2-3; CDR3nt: TGCGCCAGCAGCTATACAGGGACCACAGATACGCAGTATTTT; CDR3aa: CASSYTGTTDTQYF
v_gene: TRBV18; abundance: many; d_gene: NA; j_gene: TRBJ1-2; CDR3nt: TGTGCCAGCTCACTACAGGGTTGGAACTATGGCTACACCTTC; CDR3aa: CASSLQGWNYGYTF
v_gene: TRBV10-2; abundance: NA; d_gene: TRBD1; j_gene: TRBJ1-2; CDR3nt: TGCGCCAGCAGTCCCGGACAGGGGGCCCACTATGGCTACACCTTC; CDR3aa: CASSPGQGAHYGYTF
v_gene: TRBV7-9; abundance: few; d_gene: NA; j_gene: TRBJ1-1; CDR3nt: TGTGCCAGCAGCTTAACCATGAACACTGAAGCTTTCTTT; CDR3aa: CASSLTMNTEAFF
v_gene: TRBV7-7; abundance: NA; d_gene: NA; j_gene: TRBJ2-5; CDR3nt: TGTGCTAGCAGCGTGGACTGGCCCCAGGAGACCCAGTACTTC; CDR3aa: CASSVDWPQETQYF
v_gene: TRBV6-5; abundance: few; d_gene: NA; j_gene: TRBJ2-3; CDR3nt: TGTGCCAGCAGTGTAGCTGGAAGCACAGATACGCAGTATTTT; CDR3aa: CASSVAGSTDTQYF
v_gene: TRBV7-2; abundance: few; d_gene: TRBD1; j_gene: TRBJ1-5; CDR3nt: TGTGCCAGCAGCTTAGGGACAGGGGACAATCAGCCCCAGCATTTT; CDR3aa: CASSLGTGDNQPQHF
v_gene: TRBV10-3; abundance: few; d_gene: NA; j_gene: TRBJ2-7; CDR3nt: TGTGCCATCAGTGAGTCGCATGGAGGACCCTACGAGCAGTACTTC; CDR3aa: CAISESHGGPYEQYF
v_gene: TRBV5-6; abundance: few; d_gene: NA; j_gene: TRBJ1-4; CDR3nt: TGTGCCAGCAGCTCCGTCCCGACGGGTGGTGAAAAACTGTTTTTT; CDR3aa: CASSSVPTGGEKLFF
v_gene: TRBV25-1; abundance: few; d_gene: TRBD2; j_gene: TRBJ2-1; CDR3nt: TGTGCCAGCAGTGATGACGGGGGGGCTATGATTAATGAGCAGTTCTTC; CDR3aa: CASSDDGGAMINEQFF
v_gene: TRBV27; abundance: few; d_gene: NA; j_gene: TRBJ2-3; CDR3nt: TGTGCCAGCAGACGGCTTATGGGGGGCGGCAGGGATACGCAGTATTTT; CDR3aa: CASRRLMGGGRDTQYF
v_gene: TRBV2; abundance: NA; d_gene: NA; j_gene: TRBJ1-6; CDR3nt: TGTGCCAGCAGTGAAAAAGAGGGGAGGACTTCACCCCTCCACTTT; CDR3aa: CASSEKEGRTSPLHF
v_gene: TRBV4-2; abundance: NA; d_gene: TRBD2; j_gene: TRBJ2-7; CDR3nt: TGTGCCAGCAGCCAAGCCCCCGGGGGTACTAGCGGGACCTACGAGCAGTACTTC; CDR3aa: CASSQAPGGTSGTYEQYF
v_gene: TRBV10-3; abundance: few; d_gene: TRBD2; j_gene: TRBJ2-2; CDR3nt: TGTGCCATCAGTCCTACTAGCGGGAGGACCGGGGAGCTGTTTTTT; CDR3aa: CAISPTSGRTGELFF
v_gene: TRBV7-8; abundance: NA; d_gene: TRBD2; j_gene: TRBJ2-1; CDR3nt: TGTGCCAGCAGCTTAAAGCGGGACCCCTACAATGAGCAGTTCTTC; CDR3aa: CASSLKRDPYNEQFF
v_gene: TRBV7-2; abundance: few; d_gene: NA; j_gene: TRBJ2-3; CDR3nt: TGTGCCAGCAGCTTAGGACTAGGTCAGGATACGCAGTATTTT; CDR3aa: CASSLGLGQDTQYF
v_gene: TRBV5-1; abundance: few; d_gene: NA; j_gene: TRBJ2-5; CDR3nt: TGCGCCAGCAGCTCCGGGACTTATAAACAGACCCAGTACTTC; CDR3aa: CASSSGTYKQTQYF
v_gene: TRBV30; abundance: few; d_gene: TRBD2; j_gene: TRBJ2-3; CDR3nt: TGTGCCTGGAGCCCCGGGGGGGGCACAGATACGCAGTATTTT; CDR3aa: CAWSPGGGTDTQYF
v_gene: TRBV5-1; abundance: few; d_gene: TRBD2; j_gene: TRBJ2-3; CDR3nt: TGCGCCAGCAAGTACTGGGCGGGGGGCCGAGCTACAGATACGCAGTATTTT; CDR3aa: CASKYWAGGRATDTQYF
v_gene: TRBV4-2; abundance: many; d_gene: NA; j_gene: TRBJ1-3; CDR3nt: TGTGCCAGCAGCCAAGATATATGGCTCTCTGGAAACACCATATATTTT; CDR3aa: CASSQDIWLSGNTIYF
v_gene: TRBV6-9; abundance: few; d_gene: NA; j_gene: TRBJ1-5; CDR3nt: TGTGCCAGCAAGGAAAGCGAGGACAATCAGCCCCAGCATTTT; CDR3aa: CASKESEDNQPQHF
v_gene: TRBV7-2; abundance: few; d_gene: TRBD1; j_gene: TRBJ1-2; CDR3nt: TGTGCCAGCACCTCGGACAGGAGTGGCTACACCTTC; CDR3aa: CASTSDRSGYTF
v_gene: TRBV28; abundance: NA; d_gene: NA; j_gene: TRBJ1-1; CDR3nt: TGTGCCAGCAGTTGGTTGAACACTGAAGCTTTCTTT; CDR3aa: CASSWLNTEAFF